One sample yielded the 24 T cell receptor beta chains listed below, sequenced in a study of human T cells and chemical hapten exposure. Before extraction, the whole blood was not fractionated, and total RNA was taken from it. TCRdb fed the 5' RACE reads into MiXCR, producing one record per CDR3 protein. The sample includes more than 75,000 distinct CDR3 sequences, less than 20% seen only once; the top ten take about 6.8%. These receptors were collected from a female donor in good health.

The rearrangement uses TRBV29-1 and TRBJ1-5, with 8 bases that match TRBD1. Germline CDR1 and CDR2: SQVTM and ANQGSEA. There are 15 residues in the CDR3. The V gene end was trimmed by 4 bases and the J gene end by 4 bases; junction bases not matched to a gene: 9. The CDR3 DNA is TGCAGCGTTGGCATGTCGGGACAGGAGAATCAGCCCCAGCATTTT. As protein: CSVGMSGQENQPQHF.

The chain carries TRBV29-1 and TRBJ1-2; 9 bases line up with TRBD1. There are 15 residues in the CDR3. Germline assignment: CDR1 SQVTM and CDR2 ANQGSEA. With 6 bases clipped from V and 2 bases from J, the junction kept 10 bases outside the gene matches. DNA of the CDR3: TGCAGCGTCCCAAGGGACGGGACAGGGAACTATGGCTACACCTTC. It specifies CSVPRDGTGNYGYTF.

This clonotype has more than one count but fewer than ten. The chain joins TRBV3-1 to TRBJ2-5; D call uncertain. Germline assignment: CDR1 LGHDT and CDR2 YNNKEL (reference sequence). This CDR3 contains 11 residues. Trimming removed 7 bases from V and 4 bases from J, with 7 bases in between. The CDR3 region is CASTSGETQYF. CDR3 bases: TGTGCCAGCACCTCCGGAGAGACCCAGTACTTC.

This clonotype turned up a few times. The V call is TRBV20-1, the J call TRBJ1-1, with D unclear. CDR1 is DFQATT, CDR2 SNEGSKA, per germline (reference sequence). Trimming left V 4 bases short and J 1 base short, with 4 bases between. This CDR3 is 11 amino acids long. The CDR3 sequence: CSATGNTEAFF. CDR3 nucleotide sequence: TGCAGTGCTACAGGGAACACTGAAGCTTTCTTT.

J is TRBJ2-7 and V is TRBV6-2 or TRBV6-3, with 9 positions matching TRBD1. The length of the CDR3 is 14 residues. Per germline, CDR1 MNHEY and CDR2 SVGEGT. The V and J ends lost 2 bases and 3 bases, in that order; junction bases with no gene match: 2. CDR3 amino acids: CASSYETGGYEQYF. The CDR3 bases are TGTGCCAGCAGTTACGAGACAGGGGGCTACGAGCAGTACTTC.

In its sample, this clonotype was seen a few times. V usage is TRBV10-3 and J usage is TRBJ1-2, with D perhaps TRBD1 (6 bases). The CDR3 loop spans 15 amino acids. V was cut by 0 bases and J by 3 bases, with 11 bases left in between. Germline lookup yields CDR1 ENHRY and CDR2 SYGVKD. The CDR3 nucleotides read TGTGCCATCAGTGAGTCGAGGGACAACCACTATGGCTACACCTTC. It specifies CAISESRDNHYGYTF.

The chain employs TRBV7-2 and TRBJ2-4; D is ambiguous. The CDR3 length is 15 residues. The germline V gene encodes CDR1 SGHTA and CDR2 FQGNSA. V lost 5 bases, J lost 3 bases, and 14 bases lay in between. The CDR3 protein is CASSPPSVDKNIQYF. The CDR3 nucleotides are TGTGCCAGCAGCCCCCCTTCCGTAGACAAAAACATTCAGTACTTC.

This sequence joins TRBV30 and TRBJ1-2; no firm D call. The V end was cut by 0 bases, the J end by 4 bases, with 9 bases between. The CDR3 has 13 amino acids. Germline V CDR1 and CDR2: GTSNPN, SVGIG (reference sequence). The CDR3, as DNA: TGTGCCTGGAGTGTACGGAGTTCCTATGGCTACACCTTC. Translated, it gives CAWSVRSSYGYTF.

The table lists this clonotype with a count of one. The V and J genes are TRBV5-1 and TRBJ2-7; D is unresolved. Germline V gene lookup returns CDR1 SGHRS and CDR2 YFSETQ. The ends were cut back, 0 bases at V and 9 bases at J, with 4 bases in the middle. The CDR3 is 10 residues long. CDR3 sequence (DNA): TGCGCCAGCAGCTTGGTGGGGCAGTACTTC. Its translation is CASSLVGQYF.

This rearrangement joins TRBV28 to TRBJ1-3; TRBD1 agrees at 9 bases. The germline CDR1 and CDR2 sequences are MDHEN and SYDVKM. J gave up 0 bases and V 4 bases, and 7 bases lay outside the gene matches. This CDR3 has 17 amino acids. The chain's CDR3 is CASSSGQGPFSGNTIYF. Written as DNA, the CDR3 is TGTGCCAGCAGTTCGGGACAGGGTCCCTTCTCTGGAAACACCATATATTTT.

This clonotype was seen a handful of times. This chain uses TRBV2 with TRBJ2-2; TRBD2 matches 8 bases. With V trimmed by 7 bases and J by 4 bases, 11 bases remained unmatched. The CDR3 totals 16 residues. The germline V gene has CDR1 SNHLY and CDR2 FYNNEI. CDR3 loop: CASNGRPGGPTGELFF. As DNA, the CDR3 is TGTGCCAGCAATGGGCGTCCGGGGGGGCCCACCGGGGAGCTGTTTTTT.

This clonotype was seen a few times. The chain carries TRBV18 and TRBJ1-1; D is possibly TRBD1 (6 bases). CDR1 KGHSH and CDR2 LQKENI come from the germline V gene. V was pared by 2 bases and J by 10 bases, with 20 bases between. CDR3 length equals 15 residues. The DNA of the CDR3 is TGTGCCAGCTCACCAGTCGAGACAGGCTTCTCTTCAGCTTTCTTT. It specifies CASSPVETGFSSAFF.

The chain uses TRBV14 and TRBJ1-1; D uncertain. In germline, CDR1 is SGHDN, CDR2 FVKESK. The CDR3 is made up of 15 amino acids. V gave up 4 bases and J gave up 8 bases, with 20 bases separating them. Written as DNA, the CDR3 is TGTGCCAGCAGCCTGACTTGGGCCATTAAAGGGGAAGCTTTCTTT. Translated, it gives CASSLTWAIKGEAFF.

This clonotype qualifies as medium-sized (0.01 to 0.1%). The V call is TRBV5-6, the J call TRBJ2-1; 8 nucleotides line up with TRBD2. Trimming removed 4 bases from V and 3 bases from J; junction bases left unmatched: 9. The V gene's germline CDR1 is SGHDT and CDR2 YYEEEE. The CDR3 extends over 16 amino acids. The CDR3 loop is CASSILSGTLYNEQFF. In DNA form, the CDR3 reads TGTGCCAGCAGCATCCTTAGCGGGACTCTCTACAATGAGCAGTTCTTC.

The V gene is TRBV6-2 or TRBV6-3, the J gene TRBJ1-1, with D unclear. The CDR3 has 15 residues. The ends were cut back, 4 bases at V and 4 bases at J, with 16 bases in the middle. Per germline, CDR1 MNHEY and CDR2 SVGEGT. The CDR3, as DNA: TGTGCCAGCAGTTTAGGACCCCCGGGCGGCACTGAAGCTTTCTTT. It specifies CASSLGPPGGTEAFF.

This clonotype was recorded a few times. The J gene is TRBJ1-1, the V gene TRBV2, with D possibly being TRBD1 (6 bases). Germline V gene data show CDR1 as SNHLY and CDR2 as FYNNEI. The V and J ends lost 3 bases and 3 bases respectively, with 8 bases between them. The CDR3 contains 13 residues. The DNA for the CDR3 is TGTGCCAGCAGTGAGGACAGACACACTGAAGCTTTCTTT. This sequence encodes CASSEDRHTEAFF.

This rearrangement joins TRBV5-1 to TRBJ2-1, with a possible D match to TRBD2 (5 bases). Germline V gives CDR1 SGHRS, CDR2 YFSETQ. V lost 0 bases to trimming and J lost 8 bases, with 15 bases between them. This CDR3 contains 15 residues. The DNA for the CDR3 is TGCGCCAGCAGCTTGGAACGATTAAGTAGCGATGAGCAGTTCTTC. It specifies CASSLERLSSDEQFF.

The chain links TRBV3-1 to TRBJ1-3; D not certain. The germline V gene encodes CDR1 LGHDT and CDR2 YNNKEL (reference sequence). This CDR3 contains 16 residues. Trimming took 1 base from V and 4 from J, leaving 14 bases between them. The CDR3: CASSQGVVRAGNTIYF. In DNA form, the CDR3 reads TGTGCCAGCAGCCAAGGCGTTGTAAGGGCCGGAAACACCATATATTTT.

In its sample, this clonotype was seen many times. This chain links TRBV6-5 with TRBJ2-2, with a tentative D call TRBD2 (6 bases). The CDR3 consists of 18 residues. V lost 5 bases and J 0 bases, leaving 19 bases between the germline ends. Germline V lookup: CDR1 MNHEY, CDR2 SVGAGI. The CDR3, as DNA: TGTGCCAGCAGTGCTGTCAGGCCGCTAGCGACGAACACCGGGGAGCTGTTTTTT. It yields the protein CASSAVRPLATNTGELFF.

CDR3 nucleotides: TGTGCCAGCTCACCCGGGACTAGCAGGGCCAACGTCCTGACTTTC. Translated, it gives CASSPGTSRANVLTF. V gene TRBV18 combines with J gene TRBJ2-6; the match to TRBD2 covers 9 bases. After removal of 3 bases from V and 5 bases from J, the junction contained 2 bases not matched to a gene. Germline values: CDR1 KGHSH, CDR2 LQKENI. The CDR3 sequence is 15 residues long.

This clonotype was found a few times. The CDR3 spells CASSLQSDRPDGELFF. CDR3 DNA sequence: TGTGCCAGCAGCTTACAGTCCGATCGACCTGACGGGGAGCTGTTTTTT. V usage is TRBV7-9 and J usage is TRBJ2-2; D is uncertain. The length of the CDR3 is 16 residues. The V end lost 2 bases, the J end lost 7 bases, and 17 bases lay between the germline ends. Germline CDR1 and CDR2: SEHNR and FQNEAQ (reference sequence).

Notes on this clonotype: The conserved phenylalanine or tryptophan normally closing the CDR3 is absent here, so this likely arose from a read error. V usage is TRBV12-3 or TRBV12-4 and J usage is TRBJ1-1; perhaps TRBD1 as D (5 bases). CDR3 length equals 14 residues. Trimming stripped 6 bases from V and 0 bases from J, with 11 bases between. CDR3 sequence: CASRPGRLNTEAFL. The CDR3 DNA reads TGTGCCAGCAGACCGGGACGGCTGAACACTGAAGCTTTCCTT.

This clonotype was observed a few times. The chain recombines TRBV6-5 with TRBJ2-7; TRBD2 agrees at 10 bases. Trimming cost V 5 bases and J 3 bases; bases outside gene matches: 4. The CDR3 spans 14 residues. CDR1 is MNHEY, CDR2 SVGAGI, per germline. This CDR3 reads CASSTTSGVYEQYF. The CDR3 coding sequence is TGTGCCAGCAGTACCACTAGCGGGGTCTACGAGCAGTACTTC.

The chain is built from TRBV5-1 and TRBJ2-7; perhaps TRBD1 as D (8 bases). Germline V gene lookup returns CDR1 SGHRS and CDR2 YFSETQ. V was cut by 1 base and J by 3 bases, with 11 bases left in between. The CDR3 is made up of 14 amino acids. The CDR3 here is CASSLTGGGYEQYF. CDR3 coding DNA: TGCGCCAGCAGCTTGACAGGGGGGGGCTACGAGCAGTACTTC.